These 22 T cell receptor beta chains originate from one sample sequenced in a study of shared clonotypes between healthy human individuals. Only in-frame clones appear in the TCRdb table, and some are missing; sequencing was by immunoSEQ multiplex PCR. Of fewer than 800,000 clones listed, 92% are singletons. CD8 cells classed as naive were CD45RO-negative and positively selected for CCR7, excluding terminally differentiated effector memory CD45RA+ cells. The material sequenced was naive CD8+ T cells sorted from blood. Receptors originate from a young man in good health.

The chain couples TRBV5-1 to TRBJ2-7; D may be TRBD2 (6 bases). Germline-derived CDR1 and CDR2 are SGHRS and YFSETQ. CDR3 size: 12 residues. V lost 6 bases and J 2 bases, leaving 9 bases between the germline ends. The CDR3 here is CASNGEAYEQYF. CDR3 in DNA: TGCGCCAGCAATGGGGAGGCCTACGAGCAGTACTTC.

The chain combines TRBV19 with TRBJ2-7; 8 bases line up with TRBD2. CDR1 and CDR2 from the germline V gene are LNHDA and SQIVND (reference sequence). Trimming removed 8 bases from V and 5 bases from J; junction bases left unmatched: 8. This CDR3 region has 13 residues. For the CDR3, the DNA is TGTGCCAGTGCTCCGGGACTAGGGAACGAGCAGTACTTC. Protein: CASAPGLGNEQYF.

The gene calls are TRBV6-1 and TRBJ1-5; 7 bases agree with TRBD1. V lost 4 bases and J lost 3; bases outside the gene matches: 6. From germline, CDR1 is MNHNS and CDR2 SASEGT. This CDR3 has 15 amino acids. The CDR3 bases are TGTGCCAGCAGTGCCCGGGACAGCCACAATCAGCCCCAGCATTTT. Translated, it gives CASSARDSHNQPQHF.

DNA for the CDR3: TGTGCCAGCAGCCAAGGGGTCCGTGGGGAGCAGTACTTC. Translated: CASSQGVRGEQYF. The rearrangement uses TRBV14 and TRBJ2-7; D not resolved. The CDR3 runs to 13 residues. Germline CDR1 and CDR2: SGHDN and FVKESK. V was pared by 1 base and J by 7 bases, with 11 bases between.

The chain is built from TRBV5-6 and TRBJ1-5; D might be TRBD1 (6 bases). The germline V gene has CDR1 SGHDT and CDR2 YYEEEE. The CDR3 runs 16 residues. Trimming stripped 2 bases from V and 1 base from J, with 13 bases between. CDR3 loop: CASSFSTGESNQPQHF. CDR3 DNA: TGTGCCAGCAGCTTTTCGACAGGTGAGAGCAATCAGCCCCAGCATTTT.

The V call is TRBV23-1, the J call TRBJ2-7, with 8 bases matching TRBD2. TRBV23-1 is designated an ORF whose function remains uncertain. With 2 bases clipped from V and 2 bases from J, the junction kept 11 bases outside the gene matches. The CDR3 is 17 residues long. CDR3 sequence: CASSQLFPGGAPYEQYF. The CDR3 coding sequence is TGCGCCAGCAGTCAACTATTTCCGGGAGGGGCCCCCTACGAGCAGTACTTC.

CDR3: CASSPRGGRPNEKLFF. In DNA form, the CDR3 reads TGTGCCAGCAGTCCGCGCGGGGGGAGGCCTAATGAAAAACTGTTTTTT. This chain joins TRBV27 and TRBJ1-4, with TRBD1 as a possible D gene (5 bases). The V and J ends lost 5 bases and 3 bases respectively, with 16 bases between them. The CDR3 extends over 16 amino acids. Germline assignment: CDR1 MNHEY and CDR2 SMNVEV (reference sequence).

The chain recombines TRBV10-2 with TRBJ1-5; D may be TRBD1 (5 bases). The V gene lost 1 base and the J gene lost 5 bases, with 9 bases spanning the gap. The CDR3 length is 14 residues. The germline CDR1 and CDR2 sequences are WSHSY and SAAADI. CDR3 in DNA: TGCGCCAGCAGTGAGTGGGGGTTGGATCAGCCCCAGCATTTT. Residues: CASSEWGLDQPQHF.

The V call is TRBV29-1, the J call TRBJ2-7; D is ambiguous. The V gene's germline CDR1 is SQVTM and CDR2 ANQGSEA. The CDR3 covers 11 residues. Deletions cut 4 bases from V and 2 bases from J, with 6 bases between. The CDR3 nucleotides read TGCAGCGTTGTTTCGCCCTACGAGCAGTACTTC. Protein sequence: CSVVSPYEQYF.

The rearrangement uses TRBV2 and TRBJ2-2; D not certain. Germline V CDR1 and CDR2: SNHLY, FYNNEI. V lost 7 bases, J lost 1 base, and 4 bases lay in between. The CDR3 is made up of 12 amino acids. CDR3: CASKWNTGELFF. Here the CDR3 DNA reads TGTGCCAGCAAGTGGAACACCGGGGAGCTGTTTTTT.

The DNA for the CDR3 is TGTGCCAGCAGCTTAGCCCCAGTTTCGGGAGTGACGCATGAGCAGTTCTTC. Protein sequence: CASSLAPVSGVTHEQFF. This sequence joins TRBV7-9 and TRBJ2-1; a possible D gene is TRBD2 (6 bases). V was pared by 0 bases and J by 8 bases, with 20 bases between. Germline-derived CDR1 and CDR2 are SEHNR and FQNEAQ (reference sequence). CDR3 length: 17 residues.

The V call is TRBV28, the J call TRBJ2-7; 8 bases line up with TRBD1. The CDR3 consists of 14 residues. V gave up 1 base and J gave up 4 bases; unmatched junction bases: 3. The germline V gene encodes CDR1 MDHEN and CDR2 SYDVKM. This CDR3 is CASSLFQGAYEQYF. As DNA, the CDR3 is TGTGCCAGCAGTTTATTTCAGGGGGCATACGAGCAGTACTTC.

The chain links TRBV21-1 to TRBJ2-2; the table's D gene call, TRBD1, was not cross checked with the DNA. TRBV21-1 is termed a pseudogene. The CDR3 is made up of 16 amino acids. CDR3 nucleotide sequence: TGTGCCAGCAGCAAAGAAGGACAATTTCTGATCTGGGAGCTGTTTTTT. It translates to CASSKEGQFLIWELFF.

The rearrangement joins TRBV6-1 to TRBJ2-1, with TRBD2 as a possible D gene (6 bases). Between the trimmed V and J ends, which lost 5 bases and 10 bases, there was a span of 18 bases. This CDR3 spans 14 amino acids. Germline loops: CDR1 MNHNS, CDR2 SASEGT. CDR3 residues: CASSPTGRFGEQFF. CDR3 DNA: TGTGCCAGCAGTCCTACGGGGAGGTTCGGAGAGCAGTTCTTC.

This chain uses TRBV9 with TRBJ2-3; TRBD2 is a possible D gene (5 bases). The germline V gene encodes CDR1 SGDLS and CDR2 YYNGEE. The CDR3 is 17 amino acids. V was pared by 1 base and J by 3 bases, with 18 bases between. The CDR3 coding sequence is TGTGCCAGCAGCGTAACCCGAGCCAGTACGGGGACAGATACGCAGTATTTT. It codes for CASSVTRASTGTDTQYF.

This clone has just one count. CDR3 region: CASSPISQEVPNTGELFF. The DNA for the CDR3 is TGTGCCAGCAGTCCTATCTCCCAGGAGGTACCGAACACCGGGGAGCTGTTTTTT. The rearrangement links TRBV27 to TRBJ2-2; D perhaps matches TRBD2 (5 bases). The CDR3 loop spans 18 amino acids. Per the germline V gene, CDR1 is MNHEY and CDR2 is SMNVEV (reference sequence). V lost 5 bases and J 0 bases, leaving 19 bases between the germline ends.

This rearrangement joins TRBV10-3 to TRBJ2-3, with D unresolved. The V end was cut by 6 bases, the J end by 1 base, with 23 bases between. The CDR3 runs 18 residues. Germline assignment: CDR1 ENHRY and CDR2 SYGVKD. This chain's CDR3 is CAIRPPSSLSYRTDTQYF. In DNA form, the CDR3 reads TGTGCCATCAGGCCCCCTTCCTCTTTATCCTACCGCACAGATACGCAGTATTTT.

The gene calls are TRBV29-1 and TRBJ2-5; no definite D call. Trimming removed 1 base at V and 3 bases at J, with 6 bases between. This CDR3 region has 12 residues. Germline V gene data show CDR1 as SQVTM and CDR2 as ANQGSEA. The CDR3 loop reads CSVEGNEETQYF. The CDR3 DNA reads TGCAGCGTTGAAGGCAATGAAGAGACCCAGTACTTC.

The chain combines TRBV19 with TRBJ2-1; D is possibly TRBD1 or TRBD2 (5 bases each). This CDR3 comprises 14 residues. Germline V gene data show CDR1 as LNHDA and CDR2 as SQIVND (reference sequence). Deletions cut 0 bases from V and 4 bases from J, with 7 bases between. CDR3 region: CASSIDGAYNEQFF. CDR3 in DNA: TGTGCCAGTAGTATAGACGGGGCATACAATGAGCAGTTCTTC.

The chain joins TRBV7-2 to TRBJ2-3; D possibly uses TRBD1 or TRBD2 (5 bases each). The ends were cut back, 5 bases at V and 2 bases at J, with 20 bases in the middle. The CDR3 contains 17 residues. Germline loops: CDR1 SGHTA, CDR2 FQGNSA. The CDR3 DNA is TGTGCCAGCAGCCTTAGTCTGTTGGGACGGATCACAGATACGCAGTATTTT. Its translation is CASSLSLLGRITDTQYF.

The chain employs TRBV27 and TRBJ2-3; 8 positions agree with TRBD2. The CDR3 extends over 17 amino acids. Germline V gene lookup returns CDR1 MNHEY and CDR2 SMNVEV (reference sequence). The trim removed 3 bases at V and 2 bases at J, leaving 10 bases unmatched. As DNA, the CDR3 is TGTGCCAGCAGTTTGGTGAGCGGGAGTTTCATCACAGATACGCAGTATTTT. It is translated as CASSLVSGSFITDTQYF.

The gene calls are TRBV7-6 and TRBJ1-6; D uncertain. V lost 4 bases to trimming and J lost 6 bases, with 10 bases between them. Germline loops: CDR1 SGHVS, CDR2 FNYEAQ. The CDR3 is made up of 14 amino acids. CDR3 loop: CASSSDGGNSPLHF. CDR3 sequence (DNA): TGTGCCAGCAGCTCGGACGGAGGTAATTCACCCCTCCACTTT. Full variable domain (remainder filled in from reference TRBV7-6 and TRBJ1-6): GAGVSQSPRYKVTKRGQDVALRCDPISGHVSLYWYRQALGQGPEFLTYFNYEAQQDKSGLPNDRFSAERPEGSISTLTIQRTEQRDSAMYRCASSSDGGNSPLHFGNGTRLTVT.